The clone carrying this T cell receptor (beta chain) has just one count. Antigen: not known. This sample was included in a study of T cell responses to AZD1222 COVID-19 vaccine. The study's findings and limits: Receipt of two AZD1222 doses was followed by a rise in Spike-specific TCR breadth and depth. Possibly, clonal diversity was underestimated; donors were largely white British and included more females.

Repertoires were generated with immunoSEQ multiplex PCR, while TCRdb's copy carries only in-frame clones and drops some. The table lists 110,000 to 150,000 clones, approximately 90% of them singletons. This CDR3 region has 15 residues. Germline V gene lookup returns CDR1 MDHEN and CDR2 SYDVKM. The V gene lost 5 bases and the J gene lost 0 bases, with 10 bases spanning the gap. This sequence was found in an adult who received the AZD1222 COVID-19 vaccine. The chain carries TRBV28 and TRBJ1-4; no clear D. Source: peripheral blood, taken 28 days after the second AZD1222 dose. The CDR3 region has the DNA TGTGCCAGCAGTACCCCTATGGCAACTAATGAAAAACTGTTTTTT. This translates into CASSTPMATNEKLFF. Full variable domain (rest looked up from reference TRBV28 and TRBJ1-4): DVKVTQSSRYLVKRTGEKVFLECVQDMDHENMFWYRQDPGLGLRLIYFSYDVKMKEKGDIPEGYSVSREKKERFSLILESASTNQTSMYLCASSTPMATNEKLFFGSGTQLSVL.